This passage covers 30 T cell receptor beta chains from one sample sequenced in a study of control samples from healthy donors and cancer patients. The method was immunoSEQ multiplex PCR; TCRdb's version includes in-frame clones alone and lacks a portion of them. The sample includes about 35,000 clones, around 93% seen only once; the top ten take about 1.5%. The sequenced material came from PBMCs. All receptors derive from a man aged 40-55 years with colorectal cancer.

The CDR3 DNA follows: TGTGCCAGCAGTCCGCTAGCGGGGGGCCTGATCAATGAGCAGTTCTTC. It translates to CASSPLAGGLINEQFF. V is TRBV25-1 and J is TRBJ2-1; 11 bases align to TRBD2. Per germline, CDR1 MGHDK and CDR2 SYGVNS. The CDR3 is made up of 16 amino acids. V was pared by 5 bases and J by 6 bases, with 9 bases of the junction left unmatched. The variable domain in full, completed from reference TRBV25-1 and TRBJ2-1, reads EADIYQTPRYLVIGTGKKITLECSQTMGHDKMYWYQQDPGMELHLIHYSYGVNSTEKGDLSSESTVSRIRTEHFPLTLESARPSHTSQYLCASSPLAGGLINEQFFGPGTRLTVL.

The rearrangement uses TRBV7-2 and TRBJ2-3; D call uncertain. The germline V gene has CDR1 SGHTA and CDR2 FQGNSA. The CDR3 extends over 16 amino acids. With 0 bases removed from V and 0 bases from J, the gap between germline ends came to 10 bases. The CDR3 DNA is TGTGCCAGCAGCTTAGCGCGCAGTTCTAGCACAGATACGCAGTATTTT. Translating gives CASSLARSSSTDTQYF.

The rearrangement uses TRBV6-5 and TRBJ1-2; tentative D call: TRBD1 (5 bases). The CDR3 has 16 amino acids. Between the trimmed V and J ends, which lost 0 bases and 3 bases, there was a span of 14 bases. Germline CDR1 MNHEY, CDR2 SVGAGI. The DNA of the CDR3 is TGTGCCAGCAGTTACTCGCCGACAGAGGTACACTATGGCTACACCTTC. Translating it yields CASSYSPTEVHYGYTF.

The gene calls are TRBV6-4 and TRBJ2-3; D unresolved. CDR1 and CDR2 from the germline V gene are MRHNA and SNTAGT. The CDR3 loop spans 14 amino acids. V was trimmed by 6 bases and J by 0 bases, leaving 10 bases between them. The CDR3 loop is CASRAQYSTDTQYF. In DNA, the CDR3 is TGTGCCAGCAGAGCACAGTATAGCACAGATACGCAGTATTTT.

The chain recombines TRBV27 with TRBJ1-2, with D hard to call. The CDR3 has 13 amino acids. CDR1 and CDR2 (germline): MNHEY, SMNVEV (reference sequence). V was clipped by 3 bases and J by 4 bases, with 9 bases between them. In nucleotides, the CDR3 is TGTGCCAGCAGTTTGAAGGGAACCTATGGCTACACCTTC. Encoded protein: CASSLKGTYGYTF.

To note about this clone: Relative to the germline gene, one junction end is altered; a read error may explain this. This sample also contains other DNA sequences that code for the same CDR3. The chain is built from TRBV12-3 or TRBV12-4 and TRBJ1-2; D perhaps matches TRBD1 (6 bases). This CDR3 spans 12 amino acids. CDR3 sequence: CASSLGGHGYTF. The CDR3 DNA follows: TGTGCCAGCAGTTTGGGGGGCCATGGCTACACCTTT.

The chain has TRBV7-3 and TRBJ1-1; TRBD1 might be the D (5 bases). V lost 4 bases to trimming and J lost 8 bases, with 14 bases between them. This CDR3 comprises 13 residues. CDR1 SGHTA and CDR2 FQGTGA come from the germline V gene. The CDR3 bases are TGTGCCAGCAGCTCTACCGGACGGGGGGAAGCTTTCTTT. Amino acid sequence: CASSSTGRGEAFF.

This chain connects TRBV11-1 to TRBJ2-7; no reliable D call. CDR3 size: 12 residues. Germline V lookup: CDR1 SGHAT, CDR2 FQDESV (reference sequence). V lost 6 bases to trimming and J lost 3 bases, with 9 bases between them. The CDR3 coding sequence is TGTGCCAGCAGTGGCACTTTCTACGAGCAGTACTTC. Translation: CASSGTFYEQYF.

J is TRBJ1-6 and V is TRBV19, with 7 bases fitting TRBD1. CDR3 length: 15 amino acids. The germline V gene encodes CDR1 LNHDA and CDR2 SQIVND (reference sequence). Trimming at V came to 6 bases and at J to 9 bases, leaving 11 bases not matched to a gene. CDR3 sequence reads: CASSESTGNGSPLHF. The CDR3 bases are TGTGCCAGTAGCGAGTCGACAGGGAACGGTTCACCCCTCCACTTT.

The CDR3 bases are TGTGCCAGCAGTTTAAGAGGTCTGAATCAGCCCCAGCATTTT. This translates into CASSLRGLNQPQHF. The chain uses TRBV27 and TRBJ1-5; D is unresolved. Germline V gene sequence: CDR1 MNHEY, CDR2 SMNVEV (reference sequence). Trimming left V 2 bases short and J 4 bases short, with 9 bases between. The CDR3 consists of 14 residues.

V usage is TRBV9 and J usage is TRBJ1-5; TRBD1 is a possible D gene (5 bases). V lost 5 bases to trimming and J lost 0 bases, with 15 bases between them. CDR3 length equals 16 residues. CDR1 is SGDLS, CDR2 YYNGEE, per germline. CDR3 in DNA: TGTGCCAGCAGTCGGGGGGACTCTAATAGCAATCAGCCCCAGCATTTT. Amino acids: CASSRGDSNSNQPQHF.

CDR3 DNA sequence: TGTGCCAGCATGGTTCAGCAGAACACTGAAGCTTTCTTT. Its translation: CASMVQQNTEAFF. The chain joins TRBV2 to TRBJ1-1; no clear D gene. Germline V gene lookup returns CDR1 SNHLY and CDR2 FYNNEI. Trimming stripped 7 bases from V and 1 base from J, with 10 bases between. This CDR3 contains 13 residues.

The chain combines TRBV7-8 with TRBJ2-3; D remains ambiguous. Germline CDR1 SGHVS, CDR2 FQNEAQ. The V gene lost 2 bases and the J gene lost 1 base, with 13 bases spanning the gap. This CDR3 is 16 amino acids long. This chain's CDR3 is CASSLRNRRGTDTQYF. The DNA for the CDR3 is TGTGCCAGCAGCTTAAGGAACCGCCGAGGCACAGATACGCAGTATTTT.

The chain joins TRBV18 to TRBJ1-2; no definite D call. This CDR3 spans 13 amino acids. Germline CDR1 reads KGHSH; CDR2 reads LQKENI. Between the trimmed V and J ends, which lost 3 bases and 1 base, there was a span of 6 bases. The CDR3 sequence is CASSPSGNYGYTF. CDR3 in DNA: TGTGCCAGCTCACCGTCGGGTAACTATGGCTACACCTTC.

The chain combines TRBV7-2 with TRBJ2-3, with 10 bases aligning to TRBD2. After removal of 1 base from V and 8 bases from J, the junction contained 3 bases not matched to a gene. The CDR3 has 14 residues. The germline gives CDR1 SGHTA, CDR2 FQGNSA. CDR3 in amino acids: CASSLERGGGTQYF. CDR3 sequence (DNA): TGTGCCAGCAGCTTAGAGCGGGGGGGCGGTACGCAGTATTTT.

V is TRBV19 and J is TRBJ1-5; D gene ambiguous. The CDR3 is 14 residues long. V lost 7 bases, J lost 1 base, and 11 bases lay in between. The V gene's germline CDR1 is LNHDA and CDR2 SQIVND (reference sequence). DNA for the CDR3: TGTGCCAGTAAATATGATTGGAGCAATCAGCCCCAGCATTTT. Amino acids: CASKYDWSNQPQHF.

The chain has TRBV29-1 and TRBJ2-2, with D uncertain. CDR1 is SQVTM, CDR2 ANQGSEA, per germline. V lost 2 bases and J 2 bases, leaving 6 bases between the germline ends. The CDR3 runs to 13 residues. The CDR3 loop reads CSVEWGNTGELFF. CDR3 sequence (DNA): TGCAGCGTTGAATGGGGTAACACCGGGGAGCTGTTTTTT.

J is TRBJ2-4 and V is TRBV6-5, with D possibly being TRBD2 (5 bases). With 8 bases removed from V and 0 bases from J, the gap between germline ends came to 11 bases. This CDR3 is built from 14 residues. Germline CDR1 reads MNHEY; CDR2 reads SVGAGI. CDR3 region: CASSLGEAKNIQYF. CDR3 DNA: TGTGCCAGCTCTCTCGGGGAAGCCAAAAACATTCAGTACTTC.

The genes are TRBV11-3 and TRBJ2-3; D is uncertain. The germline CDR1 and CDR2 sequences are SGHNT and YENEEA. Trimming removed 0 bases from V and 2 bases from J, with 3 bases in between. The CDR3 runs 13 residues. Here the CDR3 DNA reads TGTGCCAGCAGCTTAGACCTCACAGATACGCAGTATTTT. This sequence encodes CASSLDLTDTQYF.

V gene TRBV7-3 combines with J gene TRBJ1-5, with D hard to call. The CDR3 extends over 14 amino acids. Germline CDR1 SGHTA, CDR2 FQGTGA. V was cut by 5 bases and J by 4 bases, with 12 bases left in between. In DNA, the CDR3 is TGTGCCAGCAGCCCCACGCCGGTTAATCAGCCCCAGCATTTT. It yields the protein CASSPTPVNQPQHF.

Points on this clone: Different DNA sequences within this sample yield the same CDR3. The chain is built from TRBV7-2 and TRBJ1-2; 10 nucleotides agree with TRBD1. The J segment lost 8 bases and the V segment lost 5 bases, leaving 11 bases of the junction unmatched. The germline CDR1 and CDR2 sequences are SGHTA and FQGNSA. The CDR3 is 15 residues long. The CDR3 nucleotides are TGTGCCAGCAGCGGGGGGACAGGGGTGAAAGGGGGCTACACCTTC. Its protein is CASSGGTGVKGGYTF.

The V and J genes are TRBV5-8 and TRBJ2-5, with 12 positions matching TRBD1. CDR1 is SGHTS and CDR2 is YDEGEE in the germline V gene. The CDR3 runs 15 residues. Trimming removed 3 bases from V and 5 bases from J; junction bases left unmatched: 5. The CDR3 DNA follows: TGTGCCAGCAGCTCGGGACAGGGGGCGGTGGAGACCCAGTACTTC. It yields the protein CASSSGQGAVETQYF.

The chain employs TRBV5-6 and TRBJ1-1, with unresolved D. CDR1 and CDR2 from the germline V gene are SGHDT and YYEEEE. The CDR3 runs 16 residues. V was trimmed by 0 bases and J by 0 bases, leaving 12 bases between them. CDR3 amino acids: CASSLGQVLMNTEAFF. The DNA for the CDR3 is TGTGCCAGCAGCTTGGGGCAAGTGCTGATGAACACTGAAGCTTTCTTT.

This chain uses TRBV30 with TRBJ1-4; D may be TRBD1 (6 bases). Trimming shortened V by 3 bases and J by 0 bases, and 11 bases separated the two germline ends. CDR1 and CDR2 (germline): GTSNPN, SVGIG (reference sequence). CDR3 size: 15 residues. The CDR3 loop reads CAWRDSHATNEKLFF. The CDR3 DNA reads TGTGCCTGGAGGGACAGTCACGCAACTAATGAAAAACTGTTTTTT.

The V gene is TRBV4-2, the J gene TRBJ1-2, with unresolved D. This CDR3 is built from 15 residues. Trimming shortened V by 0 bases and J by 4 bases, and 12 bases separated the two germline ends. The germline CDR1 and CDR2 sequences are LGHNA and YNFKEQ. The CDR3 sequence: CASSQEEMSTYGYTF. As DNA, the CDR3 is TGTGCCAGCAGCCAAGAAGAAATGTCCACCTATGGCTACACCTTC.

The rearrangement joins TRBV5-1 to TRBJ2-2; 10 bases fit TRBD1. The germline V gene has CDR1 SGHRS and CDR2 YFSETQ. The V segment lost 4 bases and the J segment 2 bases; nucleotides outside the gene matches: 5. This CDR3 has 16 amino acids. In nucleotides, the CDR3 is TGCGCCAGCAGCGTGACAGGGGGCGGCAACACCGGGGAGCTGTTTTTT. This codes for CASSVTGGGNTGELFF.

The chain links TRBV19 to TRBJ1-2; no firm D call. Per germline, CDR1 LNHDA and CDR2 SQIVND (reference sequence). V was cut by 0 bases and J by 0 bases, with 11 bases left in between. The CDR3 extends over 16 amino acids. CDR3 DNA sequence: TGTGCCAGTAGTATAGATGGAAGCAGATCTAACTATGGCTACACCTTC. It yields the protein CASSIDGSRSNYGYTF.

This chain's CDR3 is CASSQAPARDTEAFF. CDR3 nucleotides: TGTGCCAGCAGCCAAGCGCCAGCCAGAGACACTGAAGCTTTCTTT. This chain joins TRBV4-2 and TRBJ1-1; D gene ambiguous. Germline V gene sequence: CDR1 LGHNA, CDR2 YNFKEQ. CDR3 length: 15 amino acids. Between the trimmed V and J ends, which lost 1 base and 3 bases, there was a span of 12 bases.

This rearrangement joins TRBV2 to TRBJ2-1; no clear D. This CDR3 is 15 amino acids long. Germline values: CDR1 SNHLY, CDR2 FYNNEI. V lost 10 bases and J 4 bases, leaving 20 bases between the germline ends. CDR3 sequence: CATTGLANLYNEQFF. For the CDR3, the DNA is TGTGCCACCACCGGATTGGCGAATCTTTACAATGAGCAGTTCTTC.

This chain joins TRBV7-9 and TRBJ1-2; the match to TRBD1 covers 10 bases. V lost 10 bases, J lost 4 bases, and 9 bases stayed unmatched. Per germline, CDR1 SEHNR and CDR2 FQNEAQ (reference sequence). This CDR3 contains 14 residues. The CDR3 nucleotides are TGTGCCACCAAGACAGGGGGCGCCCCCTATGGCTACACCTTC. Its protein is CATKTGGAPYGYTF. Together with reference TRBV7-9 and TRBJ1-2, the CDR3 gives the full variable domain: DTGVSQNPRHKITKRGQNVTFRCDPISEHNRLYWYRQTLGQGPEFLTYFQNEAQLEKSRLLSDRFSAERPKGSFSTLEIQRTEQGDSAMYLCATKTGGAPYGYTFGSGTRLTVV.